This TCR beta chain was sequenced in a study of shared clonotypes between healthy human individuals. Study-wide points: As a rule, naive subsets had a larger estimated richness than memory subsets.

Sequencing used immunoSEQ multiplex PCR; TCRdb keeps in-frame clones, though not all of them. The sample carries 2 million to 2.5 million clones, more than 85% recorded once. As to this clone: As yet, its antigen is unknown.

The ends were cut back, 6 bases at V and 6 bases at J, with 11 bases in the middle. This CDR3 region has 12 residues. Germline CDR1 is MDHEN and CDR2 is SYDVKM. Sequenced sample: naive CD4+ T cells from PBMCs. Subset specified: CD45RA+ positively selected. This receptor was taken from a man in his late teens or twenties in good health. Some clones in this sample may be carry-over from other donors' samples. The genes are TRBV28 and TRBJ1-1; a weak D match, TRBD1 (5 bases). The CDR3, as DNA: TGTGCCAGCAGGTCGGGGCGCGCTGAAGCTTTCTTT. Protein sequence: CASRSGRAEAFF.